One and the same sample provided the 8 T cell receptor beta chains below, sequenced in a study of CDR3 diversity in severe acne. TCRdb re-analysed the PCR reads in MiXCR, keeping a single row per CDR3 protein. The sample has approximately 97,000 distinct CDR3 sequences, around 53% seen once. The sequenced sample consisted of blood. The receptors come from a male donor with acne.

On this clonotype: Germline and junction disagree at one end, which may indicate a read error. The genes are TRBV25-1 and TRBJ1-2; D is possibly TRBD1 (6 bases). Germline V CDR1 and CDR2: MGHDK, SYGVNS. The CDR3 runs 14 residues. The CDR3, as DNA: TGTGCCAGCAGTGAAACAGGGTCTAACTATGGCTACGCCTTC. It is translated as CASSETGSNYGYAF.

CDR3 bases: TGTGCCAGCAGTGGTAGGGGACTAGCGGGAGGGGCAGATACGCAGTATTTT. This translates into CASSGRGLAGGADTQYF. This chain connects TRBV25-1 to TRBJ2-3; 16 bases line up with TRBD2. CDR1 and CDR2 from the germline V gene are MGHDK and SYGVNS. There are 17 residues in the CDR3. The V and J ends lost 4 bases and 4 bases, in that order; junction bases with no gene match: 5. Combining the CDR3 with reference TRBV25-1 and TRBJ2-3 gives the whole variable domain EADIYQTPRYLVIGTGKKITLECSQTMGHDKMYWYQQDPGMELHLIHYSYGVNSTEKGDLSSESTVSRIRTEHFPLTLESARPSHTSQYLCASSGRGLAGGADTQYFGPGTRLTVL.

The chain combines TRBV6-5 with TRBJ1-1; D possibly corresponds to TRBD1 (5 bases). The CDR3 totals 14 residues. Germline V gene lookup returns CDR1 MNHEY and CDR2 SVGAGI. With 7 bases removed from V and 7 bases from J, the gap between germline ends came to 19 bases. The CDR3 reads CASTPFGGGVEAFF. As DNA, the CDR3 is TGTGCCAGCACCCCCTTTGGGGGGGGAGTTGAAGCTTTCTTT.

The V call is TRBV15, the J call TRBJ2-1; 7 positions match TRBD2. V lost 3 bases to trimming and J lost 1 base; unmatched junction nucleotides: 27. The CDR3 length is 23 residues. Germline V gives CDR1 LNHNV, CDR2 YYDKDF (reference sequence). CDR3 sequence reads: CATSRDLVASSLTAGVSYNEQFF. Here the CDR3 DNA reads TGTGCCACCAGCAGGGACCTAGTCGCCAGCAGCTTGACCGCGGGAGTGTCCTACAATGAGCAGTTCTTC. Combining the CDR3 with reference TRBV15 and TRBJ2-1 gives the whole variable domain DAMVIQNPRYQVTQFGKPVTLSCSQTLNHNVMYWYQQKSSQAPKLLFHYYDKDFNNEADTPDNFQSRRPNTSFCFLDIRSPGLGDTAMYLCATSRDLVASSLTAGVSYNEQFFGPGTRLTVL.

The chain combines TRBV28 with TRBJ1-1; D not certain. This CDR3 spans 12 amino acids. Trimming removed 3 bases from V and 9 bases from J, with 11 bases in between. The V gene's germline CDR1 is MDHEN and CDR2 SYDVKM. The chain's CDR3 is CASSFLGDKAFF. In DNA, the CDR3 is TGTGCCAGCAGTTTTCTTGGAGACAAAGCTTTCTTT.

This clonotype was seen repeatedly, ten times or more. The rearrangement joins TRBV10-3 to TRBJ1-5; TRBD1 matches 8 bases. V lost 2 bases, J lost 4 bases, and 1 base stayed unmatched. This CDR3 has 14 amino acids. In germline, CDR1 is ENHRY, CDR2 SYGVKD. The CDR3 sequence: CAISEDRGNQPQHF. As DNA, the CDR3 is TGTGCCATCAGTGAGGACAGGGGAAATCAGCCCCAGCATTTT.

This clonotype was counted between two and nine times. V and J are TRBV10-3 and TRBJ1-3; TRBD1 is a possible D gene (5 bases). This CDR3 has 14 residues. With 6 bases removed from V and 7 bases from J, the gap between germline ends came to 16 bases. CDR1 and CDR2 (germline): ENHRY, SYGVKD. The CDR3 sequence: CAIRGPTIDNTIYF. In DNA form, the CDR3 reads TGTGCCATCAGGGGACCGACCATCGACAACACCATATATTTT.

V is TRBV8-2 and J is TRBJ2-3; the listed D gene, TRBD1, was not tested against the DNA. TRBV8-2 is designated a pseudogene. The CDR3 has 14 residues. CDR3 region: CGSSFGRRTDTQYF. As DNA, the CDR3 is TGTGGCAGCAGTTTCGGGCGACGCACAGATACGCAGTATTTT.